This entry lists 5 T cell receptor beta chains sequenced from one sample in a study of graft-versus-host responses after intestinal transplantation. Using immunoSEQ multiplex PCR, the repertoire was profiled, and TCRdb retains in-frame clones only, with some absent. The sample shows around 28,000 clones, roughly 80% of them seen only once. The sample consisted of PBMCs, taken approximately 29 days after intestinal transplant. Receptors originate from a human patient who received an intestinal transplant, so some T cells may come from the graft donor.

V usage is TRBV7-2 and J usage is TRBJ1-3, with unresolved D. The V gene's germline CDR1 is SGHTA and CDR2 FQGNSA. CDR3 length: 14 residues. Deletions cut 1 base from V and 6 bases from J, with 10 bases between. CDR3 DNA: TGTGCCAGCAGCTTAGATAGGCAGCTAAACACCATATATTTT. Translated, it gives CASSLDRQLNTIYF. The whole variable domain, filled in from reference TRBV7-2 and TRBJ1-3, reads GAGVSQSPSNKVTEKGKDVELRCDPISGHTALYWYRQSLGQGLEFLIYFQGNSAPDKSGLPSDRFSAERTGGSVSTLTIQRTQQEDSAVYLCASSLDRQLNTIYFGEGSWLTVV.

V is TRBV18 and J is TRBJ1-2; perhaps TRBD1 as D (6 bases). Germline assignment: CDR1 KGHSH and CDR2 LQKENI. With 1 base removed from V and 4 bases from J, the gap between germline ends came to 10 bases. CDR3 length: 14 residues. CDR3 protein: CASSPQGGGYGYTF. The CDR3 DNA reads TGTGCCAGCTCACCACAGGGAGGGGGCTATGGCTACACCTTC. Complete variable domain (other parts from reference TRBV18 and TRBJ1-2): NAGVMQNPRHLVRRRGQEARLRCSPMKGHSHVYWYRQLPEEGLKFMVYLQKENIIDESGMPKERFSAEFPKEGPSILRIQQVVRGDSAAYFCASSPQGGGYGYTFGSGTRLTVV.

V gene TRBV7-2 combines with J gene TRBJ2-3, with D maybe TRBD1 (6 bases). The CDR3 extends over 14 amino acids. V shed 0 bases and J shed 6 bases, with 10 bases lying between them. Germline-derived CDR1 and CDR2 are SGHTA and FQGNSA. CDR3 coding DNA: TGTGCCAGCAGCTTAGCGGGGGCGGTGGATACGCAGTATTTT. This sequence encodes CASSLAGAVDTQYF.

This clone was seen a handful of times. The gene calls are TRBV30 and TRBJ1-6; 8 positions match TRBD1. CDR1 and CDR2 (germline): GTSNPN, SVGIG (reference sequence). The CDR3 extends over 14 amino acids. The V and J ends lost 2 bases and 6 bases, in that order; junction bases with no gene match: 3. Here the CDR3 reads CAWSQTGVNSPLHF. The CDR3 DNA reads TGTGCCTGGAGTCAGACAGGGGTTAATTCACCCCTCCACTTT.

The gene calls are TRBV6-1 and TRBJ2-1; the match to TRBD1 covers 7 bases. This CDR3 spans 15 amino acids. Germline loops: CDR1 MNHNS, CDR2 SASEGT. V shed 7 bases, J shed 5 bases, and the junction held 11 bases outside the gene matches. The CDR3 here is CASNPTGLFHNEQFF. The CDR3 DNA reads as TGTGCCAGCAACCCGACAGGGTTATTCCACAATGAGCAGTTCTTC.